This TCR beta chain stems from a study of control samples from healthy donors and cancer patients. The method was immunoSEQ multiplex PCR; TCRdb's version includes in-frame clones alone and lacks a portion of them. The data contain 150,000 to 200,000 clones, roughly 90% of them seen just once; the ten biggest clones take up 0.65% to 0.85%. In this sample, this clone turned up a few times. CDR1 is PRHDT and CDR2 is FYEKMQ in the germline V gene (reference sequence). Trimming left V 5 bases short and J 3 bases short, with 7 bases between. The CDR3 loop spans 12 amino acids. Specimen: blood. The rearrangement joins TRBV13 to TRBJ1-1; possible D gene TRBD1, 5 bases. This TCR came from a woman aged 25-40 years in good health. CDR3 sequence reads: CASSRGDTEAFF. As DNA, the CDR3 is TGTGCCAGCAGCCGAGGGGACACTGAAGCTTTCTTT.